This T cell receptor (beta chain) was profiled in a study of T cell responses to AZD1222 COVID-19 vaccine. Study-level findings and limits: Spike-wide vaccine-associated CD4 TCRs dominated at 160-218 and 743-854.

V lost 0 bases, J lost 1 base, and 9 bases lay in between. The CDR3 runs 15 residues. Germline V CDR1 and CDR2: LNHNV, YYDKDF (reference sequence). The data were produced by immunoSEQ multiplex PCR, yet TCRdb's version contains in-frame clones alone and is incomplete. The repertoire consists of almost 95,000 clones, with roughly 85% occurring once and the leading ten covering more than 3.5%. In regard to this clone: Its antigen remains unidentified.

This clonotype originated in an adult who received the AZD1222 COVID-19 vaccine. The chain carries TRBV15 and TRBJ1-2; no reliable D call. The material was peripheral blood, obtained 28 days after the second AZD1222 dose. For the CDR3, the DNA is TGTGCCACCAGCAGAGACCCCTCCATTAACTATGGCTACACCTTC. Protein: CATSRDPSINYGYTF.